A single sample gave rise to the 27 T cell receptor beta chains below, sequenced in a study of blood T cell repertoires in COVID-19. Only in-frame clones appear in the TCRdb table, and some are missing; sequencing was by immunoSEQ multiplex PCR. The sample consists of 210,000 or so clones, around 81% of them appearing once. Input material: PBMCs or T cells enriched from blood (not recorded which). Receptors originate from a man younger than 40 with acute COVID-19.

The rearrangement joins TRBV11-1 to TRBJ1-1, with D perhaps TRBD1 (5 bases). This CDR3 has 13 residues. With 2 bases removed from V and 8 bases from J, the gap between germline ends came to 12 bases. The germline gives CDR1 SGHAT, CDR2 FQDESV (reference sequence). The DNA for the CDR3 is TGTGCCAGCAGCTTAAGTCGGGGGAAAGAAGCTTTCTTT. It translates to CASSLSRGKEAFF.

This clone turned up a few times. V gene TRBV10-3 combines with J gene TRBJ2-7; 8 bases are shared with TRBD1. Germline CDR1 and CDR2: ENHRY and SYGVKD. The CDR3 has 13 residues. After removal of 10 bases from V and 0 bases from J, the junction contained 5 bases not matched to a gene. The CDR3 DNA reads TGTGCCACGCAGGGGGCTATCTCCTACGAGCAGTACTTC. Translated, it gives CATQGAISYEQYF.

The V gene is TRBV30, the J gene TRBJ1-6, with TRBD1 identical over 7 bases. CDR1 is GTSNPN, CDR2 SVGIG, per germline (reference sequence). The CDR3 spans 14 residues. The ends lost 4 bases at V and 7 bases at J; junction bases unmatched: 7. CDR3 loop: CAWNARDRNSPLHF. The CDR3 bases are TGTGCCTGGAATGCCCGGGACAGAAATTCACCCCTCCACTTT.

The chain links TRBV19 to TRBJ1-2; weak D call: TRBD1 (5 bases). CDR1 LNHDA and CDR2 SQIVND come from the germline V gene (reference sequence). This CDR3 has 13 residues. V dropped 3 bases and J dropped 5 bases, with 10 bases sitting between them. Here the CDR3 reads CASSIDRAYGYTF. As DNA, the CDR3 is TGTGCCAGTAGTATTGACAGAGCTTATGGCTACACCTTC.

The chain recombines TRBV6-5 with TRBJ1-2, with 10 positions matching TRBD1. The CDR3 runs to 12 residues. V shed 8 bases, J shed 8 bases, and the junction held 5 bases outside the gene matches. Per the germline V gene, CDR1 is MNHEY and CDR2 is SVGAGI. CDR3 sequence (DNA): TGTGCCAGCGGGACAGGGGCTTGGGGCTACACCTTC. This gives the protein CASGTGAWGYTF.

This clone was recorded only once. V usage is TRBV7-2 and J usage is TRBJ2-4, with TRBD1 matching over 7 bases. CDR1 and CDR2 (germline): SGHTA, FQGNSA. This CDR3 is built from 17 residues. V lost 6 bases, J lost 0 bases, and 11 bases stayed unmatched. The CDR3 loop is CASRLRDSKLAKNIQYF. The DNA for the CDR3 is TGTGCCAGCAGACTCCGGGACAGCAAACTAGCCAAAAACATTCAGTACTTC.

The V call is TRBV5-4, the J call TRBJ2-3; 8 bases align to TRBD1. The CDR3 length is 15 residues. Germline CDR1 is SGHNT and CDR2 is YYREEE (reference sequence). V dropped 2 bases and J dropped 4; count of bases not matched to a gene: 6. CDR3 in DNA: TGTGCCAGCAGCTTCCGACAGGGGCAAGCAGATACGCAGTATTTT. Translating it yields CASSFRQGQADTQYF. Looking up the rest from reference TRBV5-4 and TRBJ2-3 gives the full variable domain: ETGVTQSPTHLIKTRGQQVTLRCSSQSGHNTVSWYQQALGQGPQFIFQYYREEENGRGNFPPRFSGLQFPNYSSELNVNALELDDSALYLCASSFRQGQADTQYFGPGTRLTVL.

The chain combines TRBV5-1 with TRBJ2-2; TRBD1 aligns across 8 bases. This CDR3 contains 20 residues. After removal of 0 bases from V and 2 bases from J, the junction contained 15 bases not matched to a gene. Germline V gene data show CDR1 as SGHRS and CDR2 as YFSETQ. This CDR3 reads CASSLVVGTAGGPNTGELFF. DNA for the CDR3: TGCGCCAGCAGCTTGGTTGTGGGGACGGCAGGGGGCCCCAACACCGGGGAGCTGTTTTTT.

This clone was seen a single time. The CDR3 loop reads CASSIGTGLGEKLFF. CDR3 bases: TGTGCCAGTAGTATCGGGACGGGACTTGGGGAAAAACTGTTTTTT. The chain joins TRBV19 to TRBJ1-4, with D possibly TRBD1 on 5 matching bases. Germline CDR1 and CDR2: LNHDA and SQIVND (reference sequence). CDR3 size: 15 residues. With 3 bases removed from V and 8 bases from J, the gap between germline ends came to 16 bases.

The sample holds one count of this clone. V gene TRBV7-6 combines with J gene TRBJ2-5; 14 nucleotides agree with TRBD2. After removal of 4 bases from V and 6 bases from J, the junction contained 4 bases not matched to a gene. There are 15 residues in the CDR3. From germline, CDR1 is SGHVS and CDR2 FNYEAQ. For the CDR3, the DNA is TGTGCCAGCAGCTCCCGGACTAGCGGGGGGAAGACCCAGTACTTC. Encoded protein: CASSSRTSGGKTQYF.

This clone was seen more than once but under ten times. The chain carries TRBV3-1 (or the pseudogene TRBV3-2) and TRBJ2-5; 9 nucleotides line up with TRBD2. Per germline, CDR1 LGHDT and CDR2 YNNKEL (reference sequence). There are 13 residues in the CDR3. Trimming cost V 5 bases and J 6 bases; bases outside gene matches: 4. The CDR3 nucleotides read TGTGCCAGCAGCAGGAGCGGGGGGAAGACCCAGTACTTC. It translates to CASSRSGGKTQYF.

This rearrangement joins TRBV9 to TRBJ2-2, with 9 nucleotides matching TRBD1. This CDR3 is built from 18 residues. Germline V lookup: CDR1 SGDLS, CDR2 YYNGEE. The V segment lost 0 bases and the J segment 1 base; nucleotides outside the gene matches: 7. The DNA for the CDR3 is TGTGCCAGCAGCGTAGTTGACAGGGGGTTAGGGAACACCGGGGAGCTGTTTTTT. Translating gives CASSVVDRGLGNTGELFF. Combining the CDR3 with reference TRBV9 and TRBJ2-2 gives the whole variable domain DSGVTQTPKHLITATGQRVTLRCSPRSGDLSVYWYQQSLDQGLQFLIQYYNGEERAKGNILERFSAQQFPDLHSELNLSSLELGDSALYFCASSVVDRGLGNTGELFFGEGSRLTVL.

The CDR3 loop is CASSSTLGTGGNQPQHF. CDR3 bases: TGTGCCAGCAGCTCGACTCTCGGGACAGGCGGGAATCAGCCCCAGCATTTT. The chain joins TRBV7-9 to TRBJ1-5; TRBD1 matches 8 bases. With 4 bases clipped from V and 4 bases from J, the junction kept 12 bases outside the gene matches. CDR1 and CDR2 from the germline V gene are SEHNR and FQNEAQ (reference sequence). This CDR3 spans 17 amino acids.

As regards this clone: Additional DNA sequences in this sample encode the identical CDR3. The CDR3 DNA is TGTGCCAGCAGCGCAGGACAGGGAACTGAAGCTTTCTTT. It codes for CASSAGQGTEAFF. This chain connects TRBV9 to TRBJ1-1, with TRBD1 matching 8 bases. The germline V gene encodes CDR1 SGDLS and CDR2 YYNGEE. V shed 3 bases and J 5 bases; nucleotides not matched to a gene: 3. The CDR3 is made up of 13 amino acids.

The sample holds one count of this clone. This chain links TRBV3-1 (or the pseudogene TRBV3-2) with TRBJ1-1; no firm D call. The V gene's germline CDR1 is LGHDT and CDR2 YNNKEL (reference sequence). This CDR3 spans 16 amino acids. The V gene lost 0 bases and the J gene lost 4 bases, with 15 bases spanning the gap. CDR3 in amino acids: CASSQDRKLGSTEAFF. Here the CDR3 DNA reads TGTGCCAGCAGCCAAGATAGAAAACTGGGGAGCACTGAAGCTTTCTTT.

This CDR3 is CASSQERGQGAGYGYTF. For the CDR3, the DNA is TGTGCCAGCAGCCAAGAAAGGGGACAGGGGGCTGGCTATGGCTACACCTTC. The genes are TRBV3-1 (or the pseudogene TRBV3-2) and TRBJ1-2; TRBD1 aligns across 12 bases. V trimming: 0 bases; J trimming: 4 bases; junction bases outside the gene matches: 6. The germline CDR1 and CDR2 sequences are LGHDT and YNNKEL (reference sequence). This CDR3 is built from 17 residues.

Here the CDR3 reads CASRPAGGPTYEQYF. Here the CDR3 DNA reads TGTGCCAGCAGACCGGCTGGGGGCCCTACCTACGAGCAGTACTTC. The chain uses TRBV6-5 and TRBJ2-7; D is possibly TRBD1 (6 bases). Looked up from germline, CDR1 is MNHEY and CDR2 is SVGAGI. The CDR3 covers 15 residues. V was cut by 6 bases and J by 2 bases, with 17 bases left in between.

The rearrangement uses TRBV25-1 and TRBJ2-7; the D gene is possibly TRBD1 (5 bases). V lost 2 bases to trimming and J lost 2 bases, with 10 bases between them. There are 14 residues in the CDR3. CDR1 and CDR2 from the germline V gene are MGHDK and SYGVNS. The CDR3 DNA is TGTGCCAGCAGTGAACTGACAGCCACCTACGAGCAGTACTTC. It encodes CASSELTATYEQYF.

The V gene is TRBV9, the J gene TRBJ2-3; the D is unclear. V dropped 0 bases and J dropped 4 bases, with 12 bases sitting between them. The length of the CDR3 is 15 residues. Germline V gene lookup returns CDR1 SGDLS and CDR2 YYNGEE. DNA for the CDR3: TGTGCCAGCAGCGTAGAGGCGCTCCGGGCAGATACGCAGTATTTT. It encodes CASSVEALRADTQYF.

V usage is TRBV24-1 and J usage is TRBJ1-5, with a possible D match to TRBD1 (6 bases). There are 13 residues in the CDR3. The germline V gene has CDR1 KGHDR and CDR2 SFDVKD. V was clipped by 5 bases and J by 5 bases, with 9 bases between them. CDR3 region: CATSGEGDQPQHF. The CDR3 bases are TGTGCCACCAGTGGGGAGGGGGATCAGCCCCAGCATTTT.

The J gene is TRBJ1-2, the V gene TRBV2, with D maybe TRBD1 (6 bases). Germline lookup yields CDR1 SNHLY and CDR2 FYNNEI. Trimming removed 4 bases at V and 8 bases at J, with 17 bases between. The CDR3 covers 14 residues. This CDR3 reads CASSGKTGSEGYTF. CDR3 DNA sequence: TGTGCCAGCAGTGGGAAAACAGGGTCGGAAGGCTACACCTTC.

This chain connects TRBV7-2 to TRBJ1-2; the D gene is possibly TRBD1 (6 bases). CDR3 length: 14 amino acids. Germline CDR1 and CDR2: SGHTA and FQGNSA. V dropped 6 bases and J dropped 8 bases, with 19 bases sitting between them. As DNA, the CDR3 is TGTGCCAGCAGTCTTACAGGGCCGGTGGGGGGCTACACCTTC. It specifies CASSLTGPVGGYTF.

This clone was detected once. CDR3 region: CASSPRTSVYLYEQYF. CDR3 sequence (DNA): TGTGCCAGCAGTCCCCGGACTAGCGTATATCTCTACGAGCAGTACTTC. The genes are TRBV3-1 (or the pseudogene TRBV3-2) and TRBJ2-7, with TRBD2 matching over 9 bases. V shed 6 bases, J shed 3 bases, and the junction held 12 bases outside the gene matches. This CDR3 has 16 residues. The germline CDR1 and CDR2 sequences are LGHDT and YNNKEL (reference sequence).

V is TRBV6-4 and J is TRBJ1-4, with TRBD1 matching over 7 bases. The CDR3 is 16 amino acids. The germline V gene encodes CDR1 MRHNA and CDR2 SNTAGT. V lost 9 bases and J lost 6; bases outside the gene matches: 16. The CDR3 bases are TGTGCCAGGGCCGGGACAGCACGTCGTACCGATGAAAAACTGTTTTTT. Amino acids: CARAGTARRTDEKLFF.

V and J are TRBV5-1 and TRBJ1-4; TRBD1 might be the D (6 bases). Between the trimmed V and J ends, which lost 4 bases and 3 bases, there was a span of 13 bases. The CDR3 contains 15 residues. Germline V gives CDR1 SGHRS, CDR2 YFSETQ. The CDR3 reads CASSPGSGANEKLFF. DNA for the CDR3: TGCGCCAGCAGCCCTGGGTCAGGGGCTAATGAAAAACTGTTTTTT.

Points on this clone: This specimen includes other DNA sequences encoding the same CDR3. The V and J genes are TRBV4-1 and TRBJ2-1, with 11 nucleotides matching TRBD2. Per germline, CDR1 MGHRA and CDR2 YSYEKL. This CDR3 is built from 13 residues. V gave up 5 bases and J gave up 10 bases; unmatched junction bases: 4. The CDR3 coding sequence is TGCGCCAGCAGCAGACTAGCGGGGAACGAGCAGTTCTTC. Protein product: CASSRLAGNEQFF.

The chain is built from TRBV5-1 and TRBJ1-3; D may be TRBD1 (6 bases). Germline V gene lookup returns CDR1 SGHRS and CDR2 YFSETQ. The germline V and J ends were trimmed by 0 bases and 2 bases, with 15 bases remaining between them. The CDR3 runs to 17 residues. The CDR3, as DNA: TGCGCCAGCAGCTTGGCCGGGACACCGGGTACTGGAAACACCATATATTTT. Its protein is CASSLAGTPGTGNTIYF.